This T cell receptor beta chain was captured in a study of beta chain features in type 1 diabetes. Study overall: About 110,000,000 sorted cells were examined across all samples. Notes on the study in general: Patients and controls would share equally any PCR tilt toward shorter templates. Moderate but significant shortening of TCRB CDR3s was recorded in all four CD4+ subsets from Type 1 diabetes patients.

Deletions cut 1 base from V and 7 bases from J, with 8 bases between. This CDR3 has 13 amino acids. Germline-derived CDR1 and CDR2 are MNHEY and SMNVEV (reference sequence). In the case of this clone: Its antigen is as yet unknown. Other DNA sequences from this sample encode an identical CDR3 as well.

Purities in excess of 98% were seen in all sorted populations. The authors reverse transcribed all of the isolated RNA, so sequencing captured expressed TCRB transcripts. Generated by immunoSEQ multiplex PCR, the TCRdb table keeps only in-frame clones and is missing some. Among about 290,000 clones listed, about 8% were seen once. The sample comprised central memory CD4+ T cells from blood. This sequence originates from a woman aged 18-29 years in good health. This sequence joins TRBV27 and TRBJ1-5; TRBD1 is a possible D gene (5 bases). CDR3 DNA sequence: TGTGCCAGCAGTTTATTCCGGGACCAGCCCCAGCATTTT. Its translation is CASSLFRDQPQHF.